This is a list of T cell receptor beta chains from one sample in a study of blood T cell repertoires in COVID-19. Here immunoSEQ multiplex PCR was the method, and the copy in TCRdb shows in-frame clones only, minus some. The sample comprises about 160,000 clones, 70% to 90% of which are singletons, and approximately 1% rests with the top ten. Input material: peripheral blood. These TCRs come from a man aged 35 to 55 with acute or convalescent COVID-19. CDR3s include the opening cysteine and the closing phenylalanine or tryptophan. Fields, in order: CDR3 DNA, CDR3 protein, V gene, CDR3 length, D gene, clone size, J gene. The D gene is left open where the match is weak. Part of the rows lack a size; the others show once, few, many or a class for expanded clones.

CDR3nt: TGTGCCAGCAGCTTGGGCAGGGCCTACAATGAGCAGTTCTTC
CDR3aa: CASSLGRAYNEQFF
v_gene: TRBV5-8
len: 14
d_gene: .
abundance: .
j_gene: TRBJ2-1

CDR3nt: TGTGCCAGCAGCCTCGGGACAGGGTCCCTCCTTACCTATGGCTACACCTTC
CDR3aa: CASSLGTGSLLTYGYTF
v_gene: TRBV3-1/TRBV3-2
len: 17
d_gene: TRBD1
abundance: .
j_gene: TRBJ1-2

CDR3nt: TGTGCCAGCTCACTAGGAACGACAGGGGTCAATGAGCAGTTCTTC
CDR3aa: CASSLGTTGVNEQFF
v_gene: TRBV18
len: 15
d_gene: TRBD1
abundance: once
j_gene: TRBJ2-1

CDR3nt: TGTGCCAGCACCCGGACAGGAACCACTGAAGCTTTCTTT
CDR3aa: CASTRTGTTEAFF
v_gene: TRBV2
len: 13
d_gene: TRBD1
abundance: once
j_gene: TRBJ1-1

CDR3nt: TGTGCCACCAGCGCCCGGTCTAGGCAGAGCACAGATACGCAGTATTTT
CDR3aa: CATSARSRQSTDTQYF
v_gene: TRBV15
len: 16
d_gene: .
abundance: .
j_gene: TRBJ2-3

CDR3nt: TGTGCCAGCAGAGAAAGGACTGCTAACTATGGCTACACCTTC
CDR3aa: CASRERTANYGYTF
v_gene: TRBV2
len: 14
d_gene: .
abundance: .
j_gene: TRBJ1-2

CDR3nt: TGTGCCGCCGGGTCCTCCCTCTCCTACGAGCAGTACTTC
CDR3aa: CAAGSSLSYEQYF
v_gene: TRBV10-3
len: 13
d_gene: .
abundance: .
j_gene: TRBJ2-7

CDR3nt: TGTGCCAGCAGGCTGACTGTATCCTACAATGAGCAGTTCTTC
CDR3aa: CASRLTVSYNEQFF
v_gene: TRBV6-5
len: 14
d_gene: .
abundance: .
j_gene: TRBJ2-1

CDR3nt: TGTGCCTGGAGTGGTACAGGGGGCGGAAACACCATATATTTT
CDR3aa: CAWSGTGGGNTIYF
v_gene: TRBV30
len: 14
d_gene: TRBD1
abundance: .
j_gene: TRBJ1-3

CDR3nt: TGTGCCAGCAGCCGGGCGGGGGGGCGGCAAGAGACCCAGTACTTC
CDR3aa: CASSRAGGRQETQYF
v_gene: TRBV7-2
len: 15
d_gene: TRBD2
abundance: .
j_gene: TRBJ2-5

CDR3nt: TGTGCCACCAGCACACAGGGGGCGAACACCGGGGAGCTGTTTTTT
CDR3aa: CATSTQGANTGELFF
v_gene: TRBV15
len: 15
d_gene: TRBD1
abundance: .
j_gene: TRBJ2-2

CDR3nt: TGCGCCAGCAGCCTGGACAGGGTGAGCAATTCACCCCTCCACTTT
CDR3aa: CASSLDRVSNSPLHF
v_gene: TRBV5-1
len: 15
d_gene: TRBD1
abundance: once
j_gene: TRBJ1-6

CDR3nt: TGCAGTGCTAGTCCGGACACCTCTGGGGGCTACACCTTC
CDR3aa: CSASPDTSGGYTF
v_gene: TRBV20-1
len: 13
d_gene: .
abundance: few
j_gene: TRBJ1-2

CDR3nt: TGTGCCAGCAGTTACTCTCGGACAGCCGGGGAGACCCAGTACTTC
CDR3aa: CASSYSRTAGETQYF
v_gene: TRBV6-5
len: 15
d_gene: .
abundance: .
j_gene: TRBJ2-5

CDR3nt: TGTGCCAGCATGGCGGGGATACGTTACAATGAGCAGTTCTTC
CDR3aa: CASMAGIRYNEQFF
v_gene: TRBV6-5
len: 14
d_gene: .
abundance: .
j_gene: TRBJ2-1

CDR3nt: TGTGCCAGTAGTCCAAAAGAGGCCGGGAGCCGGAGGAATCGCTACACCTTC
CDR3aa: CASSPKEAGSRRNRYTF
v_gene: TRBV19
len: 17
d_gene: .
abundance: once
j_gene: TRBJ1-2

CDR3nt: TGTGCCAGCAGTCTAACAGGGATGGTAGCTTTCTTT
CDR3aa: CASSLTGMVAFF
v_gene: TRBV28
len: 12
d_gene: .
abundance: .
j_gene: TRBJ1-1

CDR3nt: TGTGCCAGCAGTGTCCTCCCAGGGGGTCCCTTATATGGCTACACCTTC
CDR3aa: CASSVLPGGPLYGYTF
v_gene: TRBV6-4
len: 16
d_gene: TRBD1
abundance: .
j_gene: TRBJ1-2

CDR3nt: TGTGCCACCAGCAGAGATGTGGCCACTGTCGCGGATGAGCAGTTCTTC
CDR3aa: CATSRDVATVADEQFF
v_gene: TRBV15
len: 16
d_gene: .
abundance: .
j_gene: TRBJ2-1

CDR3nt: TGTGCCTGGAGTATCGGGGGGGCGCAGTATTTT
CDR3aa: CAWSIGGAQYF
v_gene: TRBV30
len: 11
d_gene: TRBD2
abundance: .
j_gene: TRBJ2-3

CDR3nt: TGTGCCAGCAGTTCGAAGCGACAGGGGGATACGCAGTATTTT
CDR3aa: CASSSKRQGDTQYF
v_gene: TRBV27
len: 14
d_gene: TRBD1
abundance: .
j_gene: TRBJ2-3

CDR3nt: TGTGCCAGCAGTTATCCTTCGGGGGAAGGGGACTCCTACAATGAGCAGTTCTTC
CDR3aa: CASSYPSGEGDSYNEQFF
v_gene: TRBV6-2/TRBV6-3
len: 18
d_gene: .
abundance: .
j_gene: TRBJ2-1

CDR3nt: TGTGCCACACAGATCGGGGGGGCAGGAACAGATACGCAGTATTTT
CDR3aa: CATQIGGAGTDTQYF
v_gene: TRBV10-3
len: 15
d_gene: TRBD2
abundance: .
j_gene: TRBJ2-3

CDR3nt: TGTGCCAGCAGAGTGGGACTAGCGGGGAAGCAAGAGACCCAGTACTTC
CDR3aa: CASRVGLAGKQETQYF
v_gene: TRBV2
len: 16
d_gene: TRBD2
abundance: .
j_gene: TRBJ2-5

CDR3nt: TGTGCCAGCAGCCCCGGACAGGGGGTTGGTGGCTACACCTTC
CDR3aa: CASSPGQGVGGYTF
v_gene: TRBV3-1/TRBV3-2
len: 14
d_gene: TRBD1
abundance: .
j_gene: TRBJ1-2

CDR3nt: TGTGCCAGCAGCTTACTAGCGGGGGAGTTCTACGAGCAGTACTTC
CDR3aa: CASSLLAGEFYEQYF
v_gene: TRBV7-2
len: 15
d_gene: TRBD2
abundance: .
j_gene: TRBJ2-7

CDR3nt: TGTGCCACCAGCAGAGACCAGCAGCCCCAGCATTTT
CDR3aa: CATSRDQQPQHF
v_gene: TRBV15
len: 12
d_gene: .
abundance: once
j_gene: TRBJ1-5

CDR3nt: TGTGCCAGCAGTTCATCCGGGACAGGCACTGGAAACACCATATATTTT
CDR3aa: CASSSSGTGTGNTIYF
v_gene: TRBV28
len: 16
d_gene: TRBD1
abundance: .
j_gene: TRBJ1-3

CDR3nt: TGTGCCAGCAGTCCGCGGGACGGCAAAGGAGAAAAACTGTTTTTT
CDR3aa: CASSPRDGKGEKLFF
v_gene: TRBV27
len: 15
d_gene: .
abundance: .
j_gene: TRBJ1-4

CDR3nt: TGTGCCAGCAGTGAATACGCGGGGGCGGGCACCGGGGAGCTGTTTTTT
CDR3aa: CASSEYAGAGTGELFF
v_gene: TRBV25-1
len: 16
d_gene: .
abundance: .
j_gene: TRBJ2-2

CDR3nt: TGTGCCAGCAGTCCGACAGGGTTGGTCTATGGCTACACCTTC
CDR3aa: CASSPTGLVYGYTF
v_gene: TRBV2
len: 14
d_gene: TRBD1
abundance: .
j_gene: TRBJ1-2

CDR3nt: TGTGCCAGCAACAGGGACAGGGATGGCTACACCTTC
CDR3aa: CASNRDRDGYTF
v_gene: TRBV9
len: 12
d_gene: TRBD1
abundance: .
j_gene: TRBJ1-2

CDR3nt: TGTGCCAGCAGCTTTCGTTTTGCGAGTGACGGGGAGCTGTTTTTT
CDR3aa: CASSFRFASDGELFF
v_gene: TRBV9
len: 15
d_gene: .
abundance: .
j_gene: TRBJ2-2

CDR3nt: TGTGCCAGCAGCTCGGAACCGACAGGGTATTACGAGCAGTACTTC
CDR3aa: CASSSEPTGYYEQYF
v_gene: TRBV5-4
len: 15
d_gene: TRBD1
abundance: .
j_gene: TRBJ2-7

CDR3nt: TGTGCCACCGGGGTAACTGGGGCCAACGTCCTGACTTTC
CDR3aa: CATGVTGANVLTF
v_gene: TRBV5-5
len: 13
d_gene: .
abundance: once
j_gene: TRBJ2-6

CDR3nt: TGTGCCAGCAGTGAATCTGGGGCGGGATACAATGAGCAGTTCTTC
CDR3aa: CASSESGAGYNEQFF
v_gene: TRBV6-1
len: 15
d_gene: .
abundance: .
j_gene: TRBJ2-1

CDR3nt: TGTGCCACCGGGGGGGGAGCCTACAATGAGCAGTTCTTC
CDR3aa: CATGGGAYNEQFF
v_gene: TRBV2
len: 13
d_gene: TRBD2
abundance: .
j_gene: TRBJ2-1

CDR3nt: TGTGCCAGCAGTGACGCCGGAGTTATGAGGGGGCGAAATCAGCCCCAGCATTTT
CDR3aa: CASSDAGVMRGRNQPQHF
v_gene: TRBV6-1
len: 18
d_gene: TRBD1
abundance: .
j_gene: TRBJ1-5

CDR3nt: TGCAGCGTTGAACGCGGGCGCTCCTACAATGAGCAGTTCTTC
CDR3aa: CSVERGRSYNEQFF
v_gene: TRBV29-1
len: 14
d_gene: .
abundance: .
j_gene: TRBJ2-1

CDR3nt: TGCGCCAGCAGCGAAGCCCTTAGGGCGGGTGAGCAGTACTTC
CDR3aa: CASSEALRAGEQYF
v_gene: TRBV5-1
len: 14
d_gene: .
abundance: .
j_gene: TRBJ2-7

CDR3nt: TGTGCCAGCAGCTTAGAAGGGGGCAGAACTGAAGCTTTCTTT
CDR3aa: CASSLEGGRTEAFF
v_gene: TRBV7-9
len: 14
d_gene: TRBD1
abundance: .
j_gene: TRBJ1-1

CDR3nt: TGTGCCAGCAGCTTAGGGCAAGCACCCCTCCACTTT
CDR3aa: CASSLGQAPLHF
v_gene: TRBV11-2
len: 12
d_gene: .
abundance: .
j_gene: TRBJ1-6